This TCR beta chain was captured by sequencing in a study of cytomegalovirus exposure and HLA in healthy donors. Notes on the study in general: TRBV6-2, TRBV6-3 and some other V segments were excluded as indistinguishable. Analysis performed later showed TCR beta chains linked to HLA being more clonally expanded than equally common others.

Primers for the PCR totalled 60 Vbeta and 13 Jbeta. Repertoires were generated with immunoSEQ multiplex PCR, while TCRdb's copy carries only in-frame clones and drops some. The table includes under 300,000 clones, approximately 82% detected once. The CDR3 has 11 residues. The V gene end was trimmed by 8 bases and the J gene end by 5 bases; junction bases not matched to a gene: 3. Looked up from germline, CDR1 is LNHDA and CDR2 is SQIVND (reference sequence). The sample holds a few counts of this clone. Its antigen remains unknown. Source material: PBMCs. The V call is TRBV19, the J call TRBJ2-7; 7 bases line up with TRBD1. The clonotype comes from a woman aged 55-70 years in good health and CMV-seropositive. CDR3 sequence: CASSGQDEQYF. The CDR3 DNA is TGTGCCAGTTCCGGACAGGACGAGCAGTACTTC.